The present T cell receptor (beta chain) was sequenced within a study of multiple sclerosis patients with progressive multifocal leukoencephalopathy. Time point given: before natalizumab initiation. The survey-level immunoSEQ assay was used. Every PCR reaction included synthetic inline CDR3 controls for all V-J pairings. Using immunoSEQ multiplex PCR, the repertoire was profiled, and TCRdb retains in-frame clones only, with some absent. The profile shows some 30,000 clones, about 91% of them singletons. Germline CDR1 and CDR2: SNHLY and FYNNEI. The CDR3 runs to 15 residues. V was pared by 6 bases and J by 7 bases, with 20 bases between.

The clonotype originates from a human donor with multiple sclerosis. The sequenced material came from PBMCs. This chain uses TRBV2 with TRBJ2-3; tentative D call: TRBD1 (5 bases). In DNA form, the CDR3 reads TGTGCCAGCAGGACCACAGGAGAAGCCGTGAATACGCAGTATTTT. This gives the protein CASRTTGEAVNTQYF.